The clone carrying this TCR beta chain has only a few counts. This specimen belongs to a study of blood T cell repertoires in COVID-19. The CDR3 spans 10 residues. V shed 3 bases and J shed 15 bases, with 9 bases lying between them. Germline values: CDR1 LNHNV, CDR2 YYDKDF (reference sequence). Sequencing was performed with immunoSEQ multiplex PCR; in TCRdb, only in-frame clones are kept and a portion is missing. This sample has 280,000 or so clones; 87% occur once, and the top ten carry around 5.8%. Recovered Cohort 3 donors showed two negative PCRs, clearance, or symptom resolution. This sequence was found in a woman aged 40 to 50 who had recovered from COVID-19. Source material: PBMCs or T cells enriched from blood (not recorded which). The V gene is TRBV15, the J gene TRBJ2-1, with D unclear. The CDR3 region has the DNA TGTGCCACCAGCAGGTCTTGGCCGTTCTTC. As protein: CATSRSWPFF. The full variable domain, rest sourced from reference TRBV15 and TRBJ2-1, is DAMVIQNPRYQVTQFGKPVTLSCSQTLNHNVMYWYQQKSSQAPKLLFHYYDKDFNNEADTPDNFQSRRPNTSFCFLDIRSPGLGDTAMYLCATSRSWPFFGPGTRLTVL.